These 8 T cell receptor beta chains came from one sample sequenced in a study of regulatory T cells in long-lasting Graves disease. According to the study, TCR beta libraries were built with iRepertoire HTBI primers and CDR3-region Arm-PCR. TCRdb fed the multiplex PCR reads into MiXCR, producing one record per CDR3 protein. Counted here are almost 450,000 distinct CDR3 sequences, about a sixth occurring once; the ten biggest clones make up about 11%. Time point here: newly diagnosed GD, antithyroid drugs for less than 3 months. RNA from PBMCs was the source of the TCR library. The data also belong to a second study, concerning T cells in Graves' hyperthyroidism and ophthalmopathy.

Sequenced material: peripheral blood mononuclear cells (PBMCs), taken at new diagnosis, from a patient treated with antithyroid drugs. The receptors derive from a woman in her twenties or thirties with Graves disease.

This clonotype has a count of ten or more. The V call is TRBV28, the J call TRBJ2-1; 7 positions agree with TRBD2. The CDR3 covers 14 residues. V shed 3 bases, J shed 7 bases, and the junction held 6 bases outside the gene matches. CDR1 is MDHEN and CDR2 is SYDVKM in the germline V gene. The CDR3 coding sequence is TGTGCCAGCAGTTTTTTGCGGCGGGAGAATGAGCAGTTCTTC. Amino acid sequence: CASSFLRRENEQFF.

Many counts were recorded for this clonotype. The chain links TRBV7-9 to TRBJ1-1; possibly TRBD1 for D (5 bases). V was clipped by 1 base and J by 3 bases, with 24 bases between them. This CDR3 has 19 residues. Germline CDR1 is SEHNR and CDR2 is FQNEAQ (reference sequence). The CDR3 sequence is CASSLGLIAVPREDTEAFF. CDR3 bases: TGTGCCAGCAGCTTAGGGCTCATAGCAGTACCCAGGGAGGACACTGAAGCTTTCTTT. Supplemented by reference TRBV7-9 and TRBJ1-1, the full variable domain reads DTGVSQNPRHKITKRGQNVTFRCDPISEHNRLYWYRQTLGQGPEFLTYFQNEAQLEKSRLLSDRFSAERPKGSFSTLEIQRTEQGDSAMYLCASSLGLIAVPREDTEAFFGQGTRLTVV.

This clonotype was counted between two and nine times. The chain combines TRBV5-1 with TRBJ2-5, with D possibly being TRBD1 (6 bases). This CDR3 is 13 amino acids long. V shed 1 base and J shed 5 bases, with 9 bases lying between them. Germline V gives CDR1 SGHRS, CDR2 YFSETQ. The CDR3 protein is CASSLQGSETQYF. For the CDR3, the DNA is TGCGCCAGCAGCTTGCAGGGGTCGGAGACCCAGTACTTC.

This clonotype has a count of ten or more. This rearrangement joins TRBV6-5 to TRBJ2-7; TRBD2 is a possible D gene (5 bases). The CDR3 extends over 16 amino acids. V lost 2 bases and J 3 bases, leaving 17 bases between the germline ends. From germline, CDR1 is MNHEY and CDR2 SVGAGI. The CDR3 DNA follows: TGTGCCAGCAGTTACGAGGAGGTCCACTTGTTCTACGAGCAGTACTTC. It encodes CASSYEEVHLFYEQYF.

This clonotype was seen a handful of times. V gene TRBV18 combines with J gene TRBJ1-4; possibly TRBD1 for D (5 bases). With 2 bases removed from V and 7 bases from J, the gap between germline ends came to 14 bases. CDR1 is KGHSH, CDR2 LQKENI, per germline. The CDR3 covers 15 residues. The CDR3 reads CASSPGAGSGEKLFF. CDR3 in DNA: TGTGCCAGCTCACCAGGGGCGGGATCGGGTGAAAAACTGTTTTTT.

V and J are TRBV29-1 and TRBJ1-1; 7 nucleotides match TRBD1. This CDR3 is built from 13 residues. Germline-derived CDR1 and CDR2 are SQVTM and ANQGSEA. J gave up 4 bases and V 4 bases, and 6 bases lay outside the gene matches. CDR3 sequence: CSVGSTGPTEAFF. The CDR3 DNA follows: TGCAGCGTTGGCTCGACAGGGCCCACTGAAGCTTTCTTT. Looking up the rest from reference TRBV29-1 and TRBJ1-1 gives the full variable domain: SAVISQKPSRDICQRGTSLTIQCQVDSQVTMMFWYRQQPGQSLTLIATANQGSEATYESGFVIDKFPISRPNLTFSTLTVSNMSPEDSSIYLCSVGSTGPTEAFFGQGTRLTVV.

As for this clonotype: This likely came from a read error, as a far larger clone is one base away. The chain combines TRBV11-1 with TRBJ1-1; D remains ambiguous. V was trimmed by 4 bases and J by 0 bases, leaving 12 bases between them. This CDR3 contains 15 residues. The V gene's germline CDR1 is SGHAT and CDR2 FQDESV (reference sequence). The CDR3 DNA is TGTGCCAGCAGCTCCCCGGTCGCTCTGAACACTGAAGCTTTCTTT. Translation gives CASSSPVALNTEAFF.

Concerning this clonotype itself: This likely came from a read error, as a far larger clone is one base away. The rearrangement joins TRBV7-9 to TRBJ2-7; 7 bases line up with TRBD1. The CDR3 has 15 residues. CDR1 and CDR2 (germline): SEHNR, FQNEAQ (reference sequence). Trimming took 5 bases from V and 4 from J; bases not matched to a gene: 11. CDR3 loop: CASSAPRQGPYEQYF. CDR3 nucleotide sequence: TGTGCCAGCAGCGCACCGCGACAGGGCCCTTACGAGCAGTACTTC.